This note documents a single T cell receptor beta chain sequence. Its matching antigen is unknown. Cultured CD4+ T cells had their DNA profiled by the Oncomine TCR Beta short-read assay. MiXCR, applied by TCRdb to the PCR reads, yields one record per CDR3 protein. This table has 10,000 or so distinct CDR3 sequences, about half appearing once. Described treatment: 10-day PBMC culture with coronavirus spike peptide pools or control peptides (ViraFEST assay). The collection of CD4+ T cells from the unexposed donor took place before the COVID-19 pandemic (2011-2018). These data are taken from a study of vaccination and CD4 T cells after COVID-19. Study conclusions and caveats: Recorded median SARS-CoV-2-reactive clonotype numbers increased from around 19 to 38 without reaching significance.

This CDR3 contains 11 residues. V lost 6 bases, J lost 2 bases, and 4 bases lay in between. From germline, CDR1 is SGHVS and CDR2 FNYEAQ. The receptor's source is a human donor in good health. The chain links TRBV7-6 to TRBJ2-5; no clear D. Sequencing was carried out using CD4+ T cells from blood, cultured in vitro. CDR3 nucleotides: TGTGCCAGCAGTATTCAAGAGACCCAGTACTTC. This gives the protein CASSIQETQYF. Full variable domain (missing parts from reference TRBV7-6 and TRBJ2-5): GAGVSQSPRYKVTKRGQDVALRCDPISGHVSLYWYRQALGQGPEFLTYFNYEAQQDKSGLPNDRFSAERPEGSISTLTIQRTEQRDSAMYRCASSIQETQYFGPGTRLLVL.